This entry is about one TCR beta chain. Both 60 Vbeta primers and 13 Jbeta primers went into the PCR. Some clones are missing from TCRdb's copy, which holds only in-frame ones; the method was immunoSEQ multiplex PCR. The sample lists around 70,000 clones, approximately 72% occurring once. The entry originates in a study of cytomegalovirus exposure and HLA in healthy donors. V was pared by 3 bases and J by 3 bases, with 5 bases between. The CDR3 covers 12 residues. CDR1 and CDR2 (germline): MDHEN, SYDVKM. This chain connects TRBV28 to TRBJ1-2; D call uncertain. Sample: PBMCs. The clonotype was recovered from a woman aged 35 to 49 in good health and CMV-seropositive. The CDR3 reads CASSLQDYGYTF. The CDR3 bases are TGTGCCAGCAGTTTGCAGGACTATGGCTACACCTTC.